This is a list of T cell receptor beta chains from one sample in a study of CD8 T cells in Susac syndrome. From the immunoSEQ multiplex PCR reads, TCRdb called clonotypes with MiXCR, one entry per CDR3 protein. The sample includes 200,000 or so distinct CDR3 sequences, about 94% seen only once; the top ten take approximately 0.09%. Sequences were obtained from CD4+ T cells from PBMCs. The receptors come from a human donor with multiple sclerosis. CDR3s include the opening cysteine and the closing phenylalanine or tryptophan. A D gene is named only where the DNA matches it firmly. The listing skips clone size in some rows; elsewhere it reads once, few, many or a size class.

clone size: NA
J gene: TRBJ1-6
V gene: TRBV12-3/TRBV12-4
D gene: NA
CDR3 DNA: TGTGCCAGCAGACTTCAAAATTCACCCCTCCACTTT
CDR3 protein: CASRLQNSPLHF

clone size: NA
J gene: TRBJ2-3
V gene: TRBV7-3
D gene: NA
CDR3 DNA: TGTGCCAGCAGCTTCTTCGGTAGCACAGATACGCAGTATTTT
CDR3 protein: CASSFFGSTDTQYF

clone size: once
J gene: TRBJ2-5
V gene: TRBV12-3/TRBV12-4
D gene: NA
CDR3 DNA: TGTGCCAGCAGTTTATTGGGCCGCCAAGAGACCCAGTACTTC
CDR3 protein: CASSLLGRQETQYF

clone size: NA
J gene: TRBJ2-3
V gene: TRBV30
D gene: NA
CDR3 DNA: TGTGCCTCGGGCGGGCTTTTAGCAACAGATACGCAGTATTTT
CDR3 protein: CASGGLLATDTQYF

clone size: NA
J gene: TRBJ2-6
V gene: TRBV2
D gene: NA
CDR3 DNA: TGTGCCAGCAGTGAAGTAAGGGGTCCCTGGGCCAACGTCCTGACTTTC
CDR3 protein: CASSEVRGPWANVLTF

clone size: NA
J gene: TRBJ2-7
V gene: TRBV20-1
D gene: TRBD1
CDR3 DNA: TGCAGTGCTAGTGGGGACAGGGGATCCTACGAGCAGTACTTC
CDR3 protein: CSASGDRGSYEQYF

clone size: NA
J gene: TRBJ2-7
V gene: TRBV30
D gene: NA
CDR3 DNA: TGTGCCTGGAGTGTACAGAGGGAGAAGCAGTACTTC
CDR3 protein: CAWSVQREKQYF

clone size: NA
J gene: TRBJ2-7
V gene: TRBV29-1
D gene: NA
CDR3 DNA: TGCAGCGTTGAAGATGGGACCATCTTAAGGCGGTACTTC
CDR3 protein: CSVEDGTILRRYF

clone size: NA
J gene: TRBJ1-4
V gene: TRBV29-1
D gene: NA
CDR3 DNA: TGCAGCGTTAATGGGGGCCGAGGGGAAAAACTGTTTTTT
CDR3 protein: CSVNGGRGEKLFF

clone size: NA
J gene: TRBJ2-3
V gene: TRBV29-1
D gene: NA
CDR3 DNA: TGCAGCTCGGTGGTCTGGACAGATACGCAGTATTTT
CDR3 protein: CSSVVWTDTQYF

clone size: NA
J gene: TRBJ1-2
V gene: TRBV7-9
D gene: NA
CDR3 DNA: TGTGCCAGCAGCCCTACAGGGAGCTATGGCTACACCTTC
CDR3 protein: CASSPTGSYGYTF

clone size: NA
J gene: TRBJ1-2
V gene: TRBV29-1
D gene: NA
CDR3 DNA: TGCAGCGTCCCCCGGCTATGGGGAGACTATGGCTACACCTTC
CDR3 protein: CSVPRLWGDYGYTF

clone size: NA
J gene: TRBJ2-5
V gene: TRBV29-1
D gene: TRBD1
CDR3 DNA: TGCAGCGTTGAAGCAGGGGGCTTACGGGAGACCCAGTACTTC
CDR3 protein: CSVEAGGLRETQYF

clone size: NA
J gene: TRBJ1-5
V gene: TRBV29-1
D gene: NA
CDR3 DNA: TGCAGCGTTCGGGAGGGCAATCAGCCCCAGCATTTT
CDR3 protein: CSVREGNQPQHF

clone size: once
J gene: TRBJ2-5
V gene: TRBV29-1
D gene: NA
CDR3 DNA: TGCAGCGTTGTCCAAGGAGGGGGAGAGACCCAGTACTTC
CDR3 protein: CSVVQGGGETQYF

clone size: NA
J gene: TRBJ2-3
V gene: TRBV4-3
D gene: NA
CDR3 DNA: TGCGCCAGCAGCCCATACGCGACCGGGTACGATAGCACAGATACGCAGTATTTT
CDR3 protein: CASSPYATGYDSTDTQYF

clone size: NA
J gene: TRBJ2-1
V gene: TRBV3-1
D gene: NA
CDR3 DNA: TGTGCCAGCAGCCAAGATCGGTGGGAGTTCGACGGGGGCGATGAGCAGTTCTTC
CDR3 protein: CASSQDRWEFDGGDEQFF

clone size: once
J gene: TRBJ2-2
V gene: TRBV3-1
D gene: NA
CDR3 DNA: TGTGCCAGCAGCCAAGTAATAACAAACACCGGGGAGCTGTTTTTT
CDR3 protein: CASSQVITNTGELFF

clone size: NA
J gene: TRBJ1-5
V gene: TRBV7-8
D gene: TRBD1
CDR3 DNA: TGTGCCAGCAGCTTAGTGGCGGGACAGGTTATCAATCAGCCCCAGCATTTT
CDR3 protein: CASSLVAGQVINQPQHF

clone size: NA
J gene: TRBJ1-5
V gene: TRBV20-1
D gene: NA
CDR3 DNA: TGCAGTGCCTCACCCCACCTTGGAAATCAGCCCCAGCATTTT
CDR3 protein: CSASPHLGNQPQHF

clone size: NA
J gene: TRBJ2-7
V gene: TRBV30
D gene: NA
CDR3 DNA: TGTGCCTGGAGTGGGGTAGGAGACCGCGGCACCTACGAGCAGTACTTC
CDR3 protein: CAWSGVGDRGTYEQYF

clone size: NA
J gene: TRBJ2-1
V gene: TRBV11-2
D gene: NA
CDR3 DNA: TGTGCCAGCAGCCCTCTTGACAAATACAATGAGCAGTTCTTC
CDR3 protein: CASSPLDKYNEQFF

clone size: NA
J gene: TRBJ2-5
V gene: TRBV30
D gene: NA
CDR3 DNA: TGTGCCTGGAGTGAATCTCGCCCCAGCGAGACCCAGTACTTC
CDR3 protein: CAWSESRPSETQYF

clone size: NA
J gene: TRBJ1-6
V gene: TRBV13
D gene: TRBD1
CDR3 DNA: TGTGCCAGCAGGCCGAGGAGGACAGGCAGTAATTCACCCCTCCACTTT
CDR3 protein: CASRPRRTGSNSPLHF

clone size: NA
J gene: TRBJ1-1
V gene: TRBV7-9
D gene: TRBD1
CDR3 DNA: TGTGCCAGCAGCCCTCGACAGGGTAGCACTGAAGCTTTCTTT
CDR3 protein: CASSPRQGSTEAFF

clone size: NA
J gene: TRBJ1-2
V gene: TRBV6-5
D gene: TRBD1
CDR3 DNA: TGTGCCAGCAGCTCCTCGGGACAGTTTAATGGCTACACCTTC
CDR3 protein: CASSSSGQFNGYTF

clone size: NA
J gene: TRBJ2-7
V gene: TRBV25-1
D gene: NA
CDR3 DNA: TGTGCCAGCAGTGAAGGGACCTCCTACGAGCAGTACTTC
CDR3 protein: CASSEGTSYEQYF

clone size: NA
J gene: TRBJ1-6
V gene: TRBV6-5
D gene: NA
CDR3 DNA: TGTGCCAGCAGCTCAGTGGAGGGAAATTCACCCCTCCACTTT
CDR3 protein: CASSSVEGNSPLHF